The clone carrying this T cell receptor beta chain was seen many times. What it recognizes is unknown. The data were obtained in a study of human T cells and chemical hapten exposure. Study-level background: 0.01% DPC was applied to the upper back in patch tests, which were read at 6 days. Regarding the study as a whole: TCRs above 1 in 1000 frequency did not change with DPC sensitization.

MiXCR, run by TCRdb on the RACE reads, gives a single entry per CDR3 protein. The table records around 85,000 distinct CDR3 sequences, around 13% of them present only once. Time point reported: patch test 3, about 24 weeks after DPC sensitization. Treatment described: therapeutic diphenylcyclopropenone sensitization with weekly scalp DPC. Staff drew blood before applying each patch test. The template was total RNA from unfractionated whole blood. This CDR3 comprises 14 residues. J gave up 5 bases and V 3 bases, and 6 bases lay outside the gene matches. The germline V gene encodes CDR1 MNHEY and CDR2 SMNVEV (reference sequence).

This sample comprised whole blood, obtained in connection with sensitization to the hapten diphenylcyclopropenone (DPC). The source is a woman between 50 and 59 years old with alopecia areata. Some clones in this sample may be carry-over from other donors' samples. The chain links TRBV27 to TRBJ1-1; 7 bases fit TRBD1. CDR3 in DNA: TGTGCCAGCAGTTTGGGCGGGACAGTAACTGAAGCTTTCTTT. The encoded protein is CASSLGGTVTEAFF.